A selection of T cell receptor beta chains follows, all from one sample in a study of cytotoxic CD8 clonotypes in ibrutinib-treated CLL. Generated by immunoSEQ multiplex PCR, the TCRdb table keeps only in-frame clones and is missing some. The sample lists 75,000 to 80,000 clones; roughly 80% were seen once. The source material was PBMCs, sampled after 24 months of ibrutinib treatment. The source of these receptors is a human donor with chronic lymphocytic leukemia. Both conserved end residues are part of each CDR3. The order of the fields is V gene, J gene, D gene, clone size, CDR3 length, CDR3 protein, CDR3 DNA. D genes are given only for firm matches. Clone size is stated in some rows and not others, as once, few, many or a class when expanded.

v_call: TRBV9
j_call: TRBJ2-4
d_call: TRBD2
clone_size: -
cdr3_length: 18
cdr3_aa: CASSAQGLAGGPKNIQYF
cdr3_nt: TGTGCCAGCAGCGCCCAAGGACTAGCGGGAGGGCCCAAAAACATTCAGTACTTC

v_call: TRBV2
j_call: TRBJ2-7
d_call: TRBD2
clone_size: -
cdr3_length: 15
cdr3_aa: CASSEGTSGTYEQYF
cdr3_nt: TGTGCCAGCAGTGAAGGGACTAGCGGAACCTACGAGCAGTACTTC

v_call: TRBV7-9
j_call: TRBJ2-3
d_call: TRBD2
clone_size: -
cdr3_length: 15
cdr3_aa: CASSQTSALGGTQYF
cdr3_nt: TGTGCCAGCAGCCAGACTAGCGCCCTTGGGGGTACGCAGTATTTT

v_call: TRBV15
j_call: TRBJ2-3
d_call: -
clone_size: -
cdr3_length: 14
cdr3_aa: CATSRDGSTDTQYF
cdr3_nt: TGTGCCACCAGCAGAGACGGCAGCACAGATACGCAGTATTTT

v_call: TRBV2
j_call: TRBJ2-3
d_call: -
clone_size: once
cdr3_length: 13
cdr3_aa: CASMGDVTDTQYF
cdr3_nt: TGTGCCAGCATGGGAGACGTCACAGATACGCAGTATTTT

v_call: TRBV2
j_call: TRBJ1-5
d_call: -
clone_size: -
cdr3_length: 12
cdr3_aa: CASSASNQPQHF
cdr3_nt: TGTGCCAGCAGTGCTAGCAATCAGCCCCAGCATTTT

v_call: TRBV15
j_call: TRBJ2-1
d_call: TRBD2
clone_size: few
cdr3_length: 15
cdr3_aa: CATTLLGLGVGEQFF
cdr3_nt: TGTGCCACCACATTACTAGGACTAGGGGTCGGTGAGCAGTTCTTC

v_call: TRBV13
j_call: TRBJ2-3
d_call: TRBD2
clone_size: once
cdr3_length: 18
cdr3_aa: CASSPPQSSGGSADTQYF
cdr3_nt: TGTGCCAGCAGCCCCCCCCAATCTAGCGGGGGGAGCGCAGATACGCAGTATTTT

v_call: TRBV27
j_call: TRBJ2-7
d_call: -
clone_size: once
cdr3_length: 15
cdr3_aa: CASSFSADAFWEQYF
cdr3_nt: TGTGCCAGCAGTTTTTCCGCGGACGCATTCTGGGAGCAGTACTTC

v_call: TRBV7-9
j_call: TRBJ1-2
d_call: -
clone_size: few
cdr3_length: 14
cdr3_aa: CASSWNQGDYGYTF
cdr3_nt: TGTGCCAGCAGCTGGAACCAAGGAGACTATGGCTACACCTTC

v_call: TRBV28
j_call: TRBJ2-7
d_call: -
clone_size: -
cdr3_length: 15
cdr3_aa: CASSSRTRNVYEQYF
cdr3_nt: TGTGCCAGCAGTTCCCGGACACGGAACGTCTACGAGCAGTACTTC

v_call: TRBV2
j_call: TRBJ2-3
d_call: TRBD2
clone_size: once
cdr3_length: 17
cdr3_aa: CASSEVSGRGAGDTQYF
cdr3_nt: TGTGCCAGCAGTGAAGTTAGCGGGAGGGGGGCCGGAGATACGCAGTATTTT

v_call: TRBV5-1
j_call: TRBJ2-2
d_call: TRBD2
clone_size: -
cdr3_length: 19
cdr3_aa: CASSAPRSSGRVGTGELFF
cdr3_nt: TGCGCCAGCAGCGCACCCCGTAGTAGCGGGAGGGTTGGCACCGGGGAGCTGTTTTTT

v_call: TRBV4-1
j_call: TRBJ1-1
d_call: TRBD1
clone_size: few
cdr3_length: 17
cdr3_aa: CASSQGPRTGVNTEAFF
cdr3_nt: TGCGCCAGCAGCCAAGGCCCAAGGACAGGGGTGAACACTGAAGCTTTCTTT

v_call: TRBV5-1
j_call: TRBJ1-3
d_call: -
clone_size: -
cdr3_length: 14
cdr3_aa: CASRGAGTGNTIYF
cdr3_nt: TGCGCCAGCAGGGGGGCAGGGACTGGAAACACCATATATTTT

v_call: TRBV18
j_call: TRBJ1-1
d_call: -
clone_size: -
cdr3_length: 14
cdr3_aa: CASSPPRGYTEAFF
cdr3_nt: TGTGCCAGCTCACCCCCCAGGGGATATACTGAAGCTTTCTTT

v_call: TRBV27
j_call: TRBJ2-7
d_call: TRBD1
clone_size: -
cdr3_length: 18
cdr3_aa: CASSLFLPGQGGASEQYF
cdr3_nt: TGTGCCAGCAGTTTATTTCTTCCGGGACAGGGGGGAGCTTCCGAGCAGTACTTC

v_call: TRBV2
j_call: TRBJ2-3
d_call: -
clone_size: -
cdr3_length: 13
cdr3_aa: CASSVQGTDTQYF
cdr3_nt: TGTGCCAGCAGTGTTCAGGGTACAGATACGCAGTATTTT

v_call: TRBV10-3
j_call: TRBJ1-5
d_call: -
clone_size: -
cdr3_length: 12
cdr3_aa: CAIGDGNQPQHF
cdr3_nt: TGTGCCATTGGAGACGGAAATCAGCCCCAGCATTTT

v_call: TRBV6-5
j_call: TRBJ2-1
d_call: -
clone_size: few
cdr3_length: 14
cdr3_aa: CASSYSGLNNEQFF
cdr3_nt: TGTGCCAGCAGTTATTCGGGACTCAACAATGAGCAGTTCTTC

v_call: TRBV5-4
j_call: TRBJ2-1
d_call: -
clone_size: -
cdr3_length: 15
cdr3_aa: CASSFPGTRTNEQFF
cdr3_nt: TGTGCCAGCAGCTTTCCCGGGACTCGAACCAATGAGCAGTTCTTC

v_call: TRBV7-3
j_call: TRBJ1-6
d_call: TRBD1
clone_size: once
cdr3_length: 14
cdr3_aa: CASSLQGVGSPLHF
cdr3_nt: TGTGCCAGCAGTTTGCAGGGGGTAGGGTCACCCCTCCACTTT

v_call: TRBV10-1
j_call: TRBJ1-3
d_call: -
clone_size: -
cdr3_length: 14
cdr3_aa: CASSEGSSGNTIYF
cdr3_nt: TGCGCCAGCAGTGAGGGGAGCTCTGGAAACACCATATATTTT

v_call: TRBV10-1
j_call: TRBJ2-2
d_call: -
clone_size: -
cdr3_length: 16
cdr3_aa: CASSESWRGDTGELFF
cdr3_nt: TGCGCCAGCAGTGAGTCGTGGAGGGGGGACACCGGGGAGCTGTTTTTT

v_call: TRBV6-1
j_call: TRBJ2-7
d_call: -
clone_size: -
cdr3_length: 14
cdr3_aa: CASSHGRGGYEQYF
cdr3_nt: TGTGCCAGCAGTCATGGTAGGGGGGGCTACGAGCAGTACTTC

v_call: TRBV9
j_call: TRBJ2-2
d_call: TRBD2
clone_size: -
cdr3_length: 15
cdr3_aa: CASSVAPGGSFQLFF
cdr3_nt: TGTGCCAGCAGCGTAGCTCCGGGAGGATCGTTTCAGCTGTTTTTT

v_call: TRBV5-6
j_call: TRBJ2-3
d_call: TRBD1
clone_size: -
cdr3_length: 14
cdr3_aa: CASSLGTGIDTQYF
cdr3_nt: TGTGCCAGCAGCTTGGGGACAGGAATAGATACGCAGTATTTT

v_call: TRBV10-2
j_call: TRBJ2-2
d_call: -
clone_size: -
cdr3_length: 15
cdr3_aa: CASSEVRGGSGELFF
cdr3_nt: TGCGCCAGCAGTGAGGTCAGGGGAGGCTCCGGGGAGCTGTTTTTT

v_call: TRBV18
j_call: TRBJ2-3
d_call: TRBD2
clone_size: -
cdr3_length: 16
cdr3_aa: CASSQKAGGRTDTQYF
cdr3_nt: TGTGCCAGCTCACAAAAAGCGGGAGGGCGGACAGATACGCAGTATTTT

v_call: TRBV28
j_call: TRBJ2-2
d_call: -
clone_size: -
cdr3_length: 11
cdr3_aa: CASSSVRELFF
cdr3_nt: TGTGCCAGCAGTTCAGTTAGGGAGCTGTTTTTT

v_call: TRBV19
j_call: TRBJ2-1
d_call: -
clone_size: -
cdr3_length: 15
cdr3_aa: CASSIRTTIGNEQFF
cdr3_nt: TGTGCCAGTAGTATTCGCACAACCATCGGGAATGAGCAGTTCTTC

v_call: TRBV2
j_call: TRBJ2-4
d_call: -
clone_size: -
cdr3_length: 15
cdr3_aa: CASSEGLLDKNIQYF
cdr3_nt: TGTGCCAGCAGTGAAGGATTATTGGACAAAAACATTCAGTACTTC

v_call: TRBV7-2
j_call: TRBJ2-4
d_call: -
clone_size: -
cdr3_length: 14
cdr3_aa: CASSFRPAKNIQYF
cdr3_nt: TGTGCCAGCAGCTTCCGGCCAGCCAAAAACATTCAGTACTTC

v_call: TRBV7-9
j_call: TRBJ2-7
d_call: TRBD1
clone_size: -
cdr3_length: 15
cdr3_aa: CASSRDTGGAVEQYF
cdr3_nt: TGTGCCAGCAGCCGAGACACAGGGGGCGCGGTCGAGCAGTACTTC

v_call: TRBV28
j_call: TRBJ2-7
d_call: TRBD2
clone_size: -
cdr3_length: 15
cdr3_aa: CASSSGASGSHEQYF
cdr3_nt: TGTGCCAGCTCCTCAGGGGCTAGCGGGAGCCACGAGCAGTACTTC

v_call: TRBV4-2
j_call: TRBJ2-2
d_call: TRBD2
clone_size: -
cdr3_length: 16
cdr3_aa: CASSRLAGEGTGELFF
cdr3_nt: TGTGCCAGCAGCCGGCTAGCGGGAGAAGGGACCGGGGAGCTGTTTTTT

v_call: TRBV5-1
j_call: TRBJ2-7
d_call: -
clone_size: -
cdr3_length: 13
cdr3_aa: CASSRSGNYEQYF
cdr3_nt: TGCGCCAGCAGCCGCTCCGGGAACTACGAGCAGTACTTC

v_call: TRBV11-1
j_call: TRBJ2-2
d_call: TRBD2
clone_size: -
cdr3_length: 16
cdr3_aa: CASSSTSGTNTGELFF
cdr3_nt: TGTGCCAGCAGCTCGACTAGCGGGACCAACACCGGGGAGCTGTTTTTT

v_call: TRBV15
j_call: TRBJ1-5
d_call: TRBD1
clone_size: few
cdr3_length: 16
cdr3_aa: CATSRDRPGGTQPQHF
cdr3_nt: TGTGCCACCAGCAGAGATCGACCAGGGGGCACTCAGCCCCAGCATTTT

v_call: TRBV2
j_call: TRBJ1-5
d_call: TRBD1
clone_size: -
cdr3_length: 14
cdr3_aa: CASRYDRGNQPQHF
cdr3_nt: TGTGCCAGCAGATACGACAGGGGCAATCAGCCCCAGCATTTT

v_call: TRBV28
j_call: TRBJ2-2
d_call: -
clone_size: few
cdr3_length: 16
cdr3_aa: CASSFLRGANTGELFF
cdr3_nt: TGTGCCAGCAGTTTCCTCAGGGGAGCGAACACCGGGGAGCTGTTTTTT

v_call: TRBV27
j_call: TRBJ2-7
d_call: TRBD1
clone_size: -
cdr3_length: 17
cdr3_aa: CASRLLTGTGDSYEQYF
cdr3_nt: TGTGCCAGCAGGCTACTCACCGGGACAGGGGACTCCTACGAGCAGTACTTC

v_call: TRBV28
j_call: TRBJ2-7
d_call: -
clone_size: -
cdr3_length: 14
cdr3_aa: CASSLLLVRVEQYF
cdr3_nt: TGTGCCAGCAGTCTCTTATTAGTTCGAGTTGAGCAGTACTTC

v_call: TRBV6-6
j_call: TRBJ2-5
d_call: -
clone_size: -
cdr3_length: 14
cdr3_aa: CASLAGRWQETQYF
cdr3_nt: TGTGCCAGCCTCGCGGGGAGGTGGCAAGAGACCCAGTACTTC

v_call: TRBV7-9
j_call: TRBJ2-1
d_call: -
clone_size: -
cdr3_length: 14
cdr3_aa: CAGRGVGGHNEQFF
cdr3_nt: TGTGCCGGGCGTGGGGTTGGAGGTCACAATGAGCAGTTCTTC

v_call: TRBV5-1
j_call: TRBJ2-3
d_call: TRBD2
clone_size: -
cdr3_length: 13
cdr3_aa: CASSLPGTSGTNF
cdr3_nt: TGCGCCAGCAGCCTTCCCGGGACTAGCGGGACCAATTTT

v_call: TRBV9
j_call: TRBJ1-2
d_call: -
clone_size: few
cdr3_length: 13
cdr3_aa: CASSGTSSDGYTF
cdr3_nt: TGTGCCAGCAGCGGAACTTCGTCAGATGGCTACACCTTC

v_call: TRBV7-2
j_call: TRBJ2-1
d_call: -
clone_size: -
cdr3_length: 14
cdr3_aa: CASSFRTAYNEQFF
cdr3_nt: TGTGCCAGCAGCTTCCGGACTGCCTACAATGAGCAGTTCTTC

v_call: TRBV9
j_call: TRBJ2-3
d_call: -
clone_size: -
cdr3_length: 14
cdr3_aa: CASSVEQRTDTQYF
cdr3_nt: TGTGCCAGCAGCGTTGAACAGCGCACAGATACGCAGTATTTT

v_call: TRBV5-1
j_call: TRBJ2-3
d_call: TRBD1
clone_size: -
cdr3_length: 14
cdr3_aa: CASAGTGTTDTQYF
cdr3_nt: TGCGCCAGCGCCGGGACAGGGACGACAGATACGCAGTATTTT

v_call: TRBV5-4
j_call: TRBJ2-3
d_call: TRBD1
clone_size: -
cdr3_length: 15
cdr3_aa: CASSLRTGGTDTQYF
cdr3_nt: TGTGCCAGCAGCTTAAGGACAGGAGGTACAGATACGCAGTATTTT

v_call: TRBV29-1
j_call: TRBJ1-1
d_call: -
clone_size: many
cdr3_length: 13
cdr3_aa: CSVVEGRNTEAFF
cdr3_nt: TGCAGCGTTGTGGAGGGGAGGAACACTGAAGCTTTCTTT

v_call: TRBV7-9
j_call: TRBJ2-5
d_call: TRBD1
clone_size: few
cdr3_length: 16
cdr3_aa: CASSLRGQGGWETQYF
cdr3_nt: TGTGCCAGCAGCTTAAGGGGACAGGGCGGTTGGGAGACCCAGTACTTC

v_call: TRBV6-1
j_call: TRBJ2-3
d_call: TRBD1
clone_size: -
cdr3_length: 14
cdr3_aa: CATTWDRFTDTQYF
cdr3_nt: TGTGCCACAACTTGGGACAGGTTCACAGATACGCAGTATTTT